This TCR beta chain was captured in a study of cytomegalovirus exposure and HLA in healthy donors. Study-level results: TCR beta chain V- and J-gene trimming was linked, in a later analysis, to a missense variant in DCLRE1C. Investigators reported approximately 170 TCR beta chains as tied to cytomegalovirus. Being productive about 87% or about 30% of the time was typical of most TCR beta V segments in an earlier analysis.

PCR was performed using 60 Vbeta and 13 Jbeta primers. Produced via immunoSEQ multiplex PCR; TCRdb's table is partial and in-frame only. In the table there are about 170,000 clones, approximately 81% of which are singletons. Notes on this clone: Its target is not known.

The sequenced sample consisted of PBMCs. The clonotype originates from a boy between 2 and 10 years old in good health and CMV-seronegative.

CDR3 DNA sequence: TGTGCCAGCAGTTTATTCGGCGGGAGGGCCCACAATGAGCAGTTCTTC. Translation: CASSLFGGRAHNEQFF. The chain employs TRBV27 and TRBJ2-1; 9 nucleotides align to TRBD2. Trimming took 1 base from V and 5 from J; bases not matched to a gene: 6. The CDR3 runs 16 residues. Germline loops: CDR1 MNHEY, CDR2 SMNVEV (reference sequence).